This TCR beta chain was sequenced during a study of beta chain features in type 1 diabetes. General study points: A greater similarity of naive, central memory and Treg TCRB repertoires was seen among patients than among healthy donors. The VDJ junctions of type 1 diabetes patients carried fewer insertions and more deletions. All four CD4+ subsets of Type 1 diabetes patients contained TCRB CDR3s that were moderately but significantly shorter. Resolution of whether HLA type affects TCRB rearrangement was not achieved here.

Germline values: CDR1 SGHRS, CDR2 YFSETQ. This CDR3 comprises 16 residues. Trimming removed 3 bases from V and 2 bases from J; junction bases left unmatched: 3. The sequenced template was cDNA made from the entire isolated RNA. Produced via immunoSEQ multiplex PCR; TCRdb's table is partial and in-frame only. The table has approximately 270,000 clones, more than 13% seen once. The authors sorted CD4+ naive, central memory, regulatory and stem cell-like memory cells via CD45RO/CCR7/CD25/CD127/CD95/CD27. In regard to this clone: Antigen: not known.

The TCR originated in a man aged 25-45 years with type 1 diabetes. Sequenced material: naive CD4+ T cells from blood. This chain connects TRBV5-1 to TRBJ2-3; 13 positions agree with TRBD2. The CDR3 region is CASSSGLAGATDTQYF. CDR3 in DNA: TGCGCCAGCAGCTCCGGACTAGCGGGAGCCACAGATACGCAGTATTTT.